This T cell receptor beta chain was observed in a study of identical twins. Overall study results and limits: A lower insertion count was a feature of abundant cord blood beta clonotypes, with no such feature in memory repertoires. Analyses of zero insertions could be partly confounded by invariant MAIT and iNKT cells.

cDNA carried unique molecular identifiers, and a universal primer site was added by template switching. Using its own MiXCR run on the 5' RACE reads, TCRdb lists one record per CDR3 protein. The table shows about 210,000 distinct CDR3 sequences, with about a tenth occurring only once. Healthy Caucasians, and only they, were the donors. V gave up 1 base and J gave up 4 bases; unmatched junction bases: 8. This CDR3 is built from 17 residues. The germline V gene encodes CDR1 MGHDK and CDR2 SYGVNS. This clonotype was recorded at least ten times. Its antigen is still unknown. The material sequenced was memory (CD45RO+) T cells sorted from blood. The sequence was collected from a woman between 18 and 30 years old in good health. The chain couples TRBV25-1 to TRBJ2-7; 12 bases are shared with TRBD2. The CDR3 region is CASSESASGRAHYEQYF. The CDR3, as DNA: TGTGCCAGCAGTGAATCCGCTAGCGGGAGGGCCCATTACGAGCAGTACTTC.